This is a list of T cell receptor beta chains from one sample in a study of T cell responses to AZD1222 COVID-19 vaccine. This table comes from immunoSEQ multiplex PCR, and its TCRdb copy is limited to in-frame clones, with some not included. The sample records more than 100,000 clones, more than 90% being singletons. The starting material was peripheral blood, obtained 28 days after the second AZD1222 dose. The receptors were sampled from an adult who received the AZD1222 COVID-19 vaccine. Each CDR3 is given with its conserved first and last residue. Fields, in order: CDR3 DNA, CDR3 protein, V gene, D gene, clone size, J gene. A D gene is named only where the DNA matches it firmly. The size entry is marked missing in some rows and otherwise reads once, few, many or a size class.

cdr3_nt: TGTGCCAGCTCCTCAGGTTCCGGGCTAGCGGAGGGAGAGACCCAGTACTTC
cdr3_aa: CASSSGSGLAEGETQYF
v_call: TRBV18
d_call: TRBD2
clone_size: -
j_call: TRBJ2-5

cdr3_nt: TGTGCCAGTAGTATAGGACAGGGGGCACGAGAGACCCAGTACTTC
cdr3_aa: CASSIGQGARETQYF
v_call: TRBV19
d_call: TRBD1
clone_size: once
j_call: TRBJ2-5

cdr3_nt: TGTGCCAGCAGCCAAGGGGAGGGGGCAAGAACTGAAGCTTTCTTT
cdr3_aa: CASSQGEGARTEAFF
v_call: TRBV3-1/TRBV3-2
d_call: TRBD1
clone_size: once
j_call: TRBJ1-1

cdr3_nt: TGCGCCAGCAGCCCACAGGGGTGGGTCACCGGGGAGCTGTTTTTT
cdr3_aa: CASSPQGWVTGELFF
v_call: TRBV5-1
d_call: TRBD1
clone_size: -
j_call: TRBJ2-2

cdr3_nt: TGTGCCAGCTCACCTCGAGAGACTGAAGCTTTCTTT
cdr3_aa: CASSPRETEAFF
v_call: TRBV18
d_call: -
clone_size: -
j_call: TRBJ1-1

cdr3_nt: TGTGCCTGGAGCGAACAGGAGGGGCCTAGCTCCTACGAGCAGTACTTC
cdr3_aa: CAWSEQEGPSSYEQYF
v_call: TRBV30
d_call: -
clone_size: -
j_call: TRBJ2-7

cdr3_nt: TGTGCCAGTAGTGCCCGGTTTGGGGGAACAGATACGCAGTATTTT
cdr3_aa: CASSARFGGTDTQYF
v_call: TRBV19
d_call: -
clone_size: -
j_call: TRBJ2-3

cdr3_nt: TGTGCCAGCAGCTCCCGGGCAGGGGACTATGGCTACACCTTC
cdr3_aa: CASSSRAGDYGYTF
v_call: TRBV7-2
d_call: -
clone_size: -
j_call: TRBJ1-2

cdr3_nt: TGCGCCAGCAGCCAACCCGCAAGGGGGGAATATGGCTACACCTTC
cdr3_aa: CASSQPARGEYGYTF
v_call: TRBV4-1
d_call: -
clone_size: -
j_call: TRBJ1-2

cdr3_nt: TGTGCCAGCAGCGTAGTGGTTAGGGGGGCTTTCTTT
cdr3_aa: CASSVVVRGAFF
v_call: TRBV9
d_call: -
clone_size: -
j_call: TRBJ1-1

cdr3_nt: TGTGCCAGCAGTGAAGCGGTCGGGCGCGCTGCTTTTAACTATGGCTACACCTTC
cdr3_aa: CASSEAVGRAAFNYGYTF
v_call: TRBV6-1
d_call: -
clone_size: -
j_call: TRBJ1-2

cdr3_nt: TGTGCCAGCAGCTTAGGCCGGGGAGGGGACTACTATAATTCACCCCTCCACTTT
cdr3_aa: CASSLGRGGDYYNSPLHF
v_call: TRBV13
d_call: -
clone_size: -
j_call: TRBJ1-6

cdr3_nt: TGTGCCAGCAGTGAAGGACTATCCGGGACAGATACGCAGTATTTT
cdr3_aa: CASSEGLSGTDTQYF
v_call: TRBV2
d_call: -
clone_size: -
j_call: TRBJ2-3

cdr3_nt: TGTGCCAGCAGCCGCTCCGGGACAGGGGGCTTCCAAGAGACCCAGTACTTC
cdr3_aa: CASSRSGTGGFQETQYF
v_call: TRBV4-2
d_call: TRBD1
clone_size: -
j_call: TRBJ2-5

cdr3_nt: TGTGCCAGCAGTCCCACTAGCGGGGGGGCAAATGAGCAGTACTTC
cdr3_aa: CASSPTSGGANEQYF
v_call: TRBV6-5
d_call: TRBD2
clone_size: -
j_call: TRBJ2-7

cdr3_nt: TGTGCCAGCAGCCTATCCGGGACAGGGACCTACGAGCAGTACTTC
cdr3_aa: CASSLSGTGTYEQYF
v_call: TRBV5-5
d_call: TRBD1
clone_size: -
j_call: TRBJ2-7

cdr3_nt: TGTGCCAGCTCACCCGGACTAGCGGGAGGTGAGACCCAGTACTTC
cdr3_aa: CASSPGLAGGETQYF
v_call: TRBV18
d_call: TRBD2
clone_size: -
j_call: TRBJ2-5

cdr3_nt: TGTGCCACCGGGACAGGGGGCGATCACGGCTACACCTTC
cdr3_aa: CATGTGGDHGYTF
v_call: TRBV10-3
d_call: TRBD1
clone_size: -
j_call: TRBJ1-2

cdr3_nt: TGTGCCAGCATCGTGGGTTTTAGCACAGATACGCAGTATTTT
cdr3_aa: CASIVGFSTDTQYF
v_call: TRBV11-2
d_call: -
clone_size: -
j_call: TRBJ2-3

cdr3_nt: TGCGCCAGCAGCCAAGATGACAGTACCTCTTATGGCTACACCTTC
cdr3_aa: CASSQDDSTSYGYTF
v_call: TRBV4-1
d_call: -
clone_size: -
j_call: TRBJ1-2